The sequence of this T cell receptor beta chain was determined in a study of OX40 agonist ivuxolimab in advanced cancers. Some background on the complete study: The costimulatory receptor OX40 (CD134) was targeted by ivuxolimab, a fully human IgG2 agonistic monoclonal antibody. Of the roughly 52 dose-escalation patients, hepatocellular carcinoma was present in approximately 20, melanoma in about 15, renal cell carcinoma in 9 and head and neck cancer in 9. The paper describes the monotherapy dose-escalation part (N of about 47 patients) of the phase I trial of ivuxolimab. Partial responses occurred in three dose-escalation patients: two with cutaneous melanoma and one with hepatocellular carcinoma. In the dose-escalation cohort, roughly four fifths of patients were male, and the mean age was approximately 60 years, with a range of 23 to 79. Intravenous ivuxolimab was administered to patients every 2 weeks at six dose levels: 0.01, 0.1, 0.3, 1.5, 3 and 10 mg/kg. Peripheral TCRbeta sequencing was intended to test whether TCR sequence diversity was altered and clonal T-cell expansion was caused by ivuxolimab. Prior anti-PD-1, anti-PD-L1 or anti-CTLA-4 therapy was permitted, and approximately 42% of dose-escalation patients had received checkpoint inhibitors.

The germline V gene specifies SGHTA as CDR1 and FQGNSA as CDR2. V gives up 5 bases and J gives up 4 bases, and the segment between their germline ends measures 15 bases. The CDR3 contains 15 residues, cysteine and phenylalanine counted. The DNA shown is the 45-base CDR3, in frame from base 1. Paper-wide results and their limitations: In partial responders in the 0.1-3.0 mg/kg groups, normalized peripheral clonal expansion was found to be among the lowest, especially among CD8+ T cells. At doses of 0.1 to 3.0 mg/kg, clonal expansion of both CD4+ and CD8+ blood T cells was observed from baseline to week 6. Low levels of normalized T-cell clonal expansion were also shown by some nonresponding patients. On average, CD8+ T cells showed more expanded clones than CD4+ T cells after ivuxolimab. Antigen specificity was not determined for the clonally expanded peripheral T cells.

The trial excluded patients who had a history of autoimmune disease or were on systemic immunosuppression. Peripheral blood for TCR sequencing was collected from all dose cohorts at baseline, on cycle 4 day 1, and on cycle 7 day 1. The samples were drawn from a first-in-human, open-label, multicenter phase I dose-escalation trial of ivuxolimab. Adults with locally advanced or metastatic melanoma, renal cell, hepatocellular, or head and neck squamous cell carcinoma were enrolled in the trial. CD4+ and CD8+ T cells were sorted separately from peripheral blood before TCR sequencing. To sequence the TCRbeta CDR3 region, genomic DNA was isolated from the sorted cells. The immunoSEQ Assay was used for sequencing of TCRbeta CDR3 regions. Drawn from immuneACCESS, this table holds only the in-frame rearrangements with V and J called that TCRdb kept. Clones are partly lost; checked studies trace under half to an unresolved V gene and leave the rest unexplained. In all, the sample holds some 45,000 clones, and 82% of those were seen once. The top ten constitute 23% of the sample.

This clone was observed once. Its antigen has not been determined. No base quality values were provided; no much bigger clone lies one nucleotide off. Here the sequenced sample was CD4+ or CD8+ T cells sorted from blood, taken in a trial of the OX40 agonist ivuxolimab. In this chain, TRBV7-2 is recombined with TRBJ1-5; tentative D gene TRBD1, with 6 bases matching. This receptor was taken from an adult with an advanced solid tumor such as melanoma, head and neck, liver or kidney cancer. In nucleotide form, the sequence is TGTGCCAGCAGCCCGGTGGCAGGGGTGAATCAGCCCCAGCATTTT. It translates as CASSPVAGVNQPQHF.